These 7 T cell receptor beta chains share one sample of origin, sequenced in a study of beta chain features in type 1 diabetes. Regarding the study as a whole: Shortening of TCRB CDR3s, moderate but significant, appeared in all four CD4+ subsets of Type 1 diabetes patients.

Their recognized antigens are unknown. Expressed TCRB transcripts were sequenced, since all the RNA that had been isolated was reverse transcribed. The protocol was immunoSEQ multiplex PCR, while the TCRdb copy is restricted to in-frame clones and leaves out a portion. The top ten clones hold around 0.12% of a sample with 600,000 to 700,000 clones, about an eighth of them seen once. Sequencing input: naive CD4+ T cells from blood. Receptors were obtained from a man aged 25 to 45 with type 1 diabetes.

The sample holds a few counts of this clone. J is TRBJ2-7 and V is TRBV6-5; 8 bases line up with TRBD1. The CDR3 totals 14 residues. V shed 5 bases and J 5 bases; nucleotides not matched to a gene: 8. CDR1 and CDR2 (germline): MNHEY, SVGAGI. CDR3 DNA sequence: TGTGCCAGCAGTGCGGACAGGGAAAAGCACGAGCAGTACTTC. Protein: CASSADREKHEQYF.

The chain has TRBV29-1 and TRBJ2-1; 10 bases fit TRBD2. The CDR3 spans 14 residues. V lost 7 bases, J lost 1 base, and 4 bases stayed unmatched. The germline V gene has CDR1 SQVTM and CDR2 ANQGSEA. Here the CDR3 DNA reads TGCAGCGAGACACTAGCGGGGTCCTACAATGAGCAGTTCTTC. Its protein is CSETLAGSYNEQFF.

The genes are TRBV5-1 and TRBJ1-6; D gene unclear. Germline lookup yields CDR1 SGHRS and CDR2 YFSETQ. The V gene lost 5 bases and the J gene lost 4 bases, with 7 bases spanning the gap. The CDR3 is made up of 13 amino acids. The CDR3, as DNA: TGCGCCAGCAGGGGTGATTATAATTCACCCCTCCACTTT. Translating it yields CASRGDYNSPLHF. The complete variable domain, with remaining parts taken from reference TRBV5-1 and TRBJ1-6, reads KAGVTQTPRYLIKTRGQQVTLSCSPISGHRSVSWYQQTPGQGLQFLFEYFSETQRNKGNFPGRFSGRQFSNSRSEMNVSTLELGDSALYLCASRGDYNSPLHFGNGTRLTVT.

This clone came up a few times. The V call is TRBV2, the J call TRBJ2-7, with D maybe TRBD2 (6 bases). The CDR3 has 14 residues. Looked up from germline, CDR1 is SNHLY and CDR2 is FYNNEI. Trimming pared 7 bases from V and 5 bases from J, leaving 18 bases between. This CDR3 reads CASTEGGLSHEQYF. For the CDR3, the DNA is TGTGCCAGCACCGAAGGAGGGCTTTCCCACGAGCAGTACTTC.

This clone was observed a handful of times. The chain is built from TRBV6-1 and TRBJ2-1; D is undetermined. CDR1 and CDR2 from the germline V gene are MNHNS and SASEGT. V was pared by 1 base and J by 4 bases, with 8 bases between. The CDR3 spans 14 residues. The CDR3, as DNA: TGTGCCAGCAGTGAAGGTCTGGGGTACAATGAGCAGTTCTTC. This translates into CASSEGLGYNEQFF.

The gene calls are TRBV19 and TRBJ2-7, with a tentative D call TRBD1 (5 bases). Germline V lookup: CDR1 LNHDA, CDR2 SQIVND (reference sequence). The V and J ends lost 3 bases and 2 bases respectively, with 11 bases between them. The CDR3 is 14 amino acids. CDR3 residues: CASSMQGKTYEQYF. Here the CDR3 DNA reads TGTGCCAGTAGTATGCAGGGTAAAACCTACGAGCAGTACTTC. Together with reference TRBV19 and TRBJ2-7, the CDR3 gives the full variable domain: DGGITQSPKYLFRKEGQNVTLSCEQNLNHDAMYWYRQDPGQGLRLIYYSQIVNDFQKGDIAEGYSVSREKKESFPLTVTSAQKNPTAFYLCASSMQGKTYEQYFGPGTRLTVT.

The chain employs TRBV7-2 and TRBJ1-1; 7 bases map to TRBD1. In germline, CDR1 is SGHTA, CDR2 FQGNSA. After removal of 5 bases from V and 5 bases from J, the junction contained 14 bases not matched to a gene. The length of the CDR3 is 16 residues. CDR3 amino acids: CASSPQGGAGNTEAFF. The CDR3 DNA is TGTGCCAGCAGCCCTCAAGGGGGCGCGGGCAATACTGAAGCTTTCTTT.